This TCR beta chain was sequenced during a study of T cell responses to AZD1222 COVID-19 vaccine. Study as a whole: Pooling covered second doses at about 4 or about 12 weeks.

The CDR3 contains 14 residues. Germline V lookup: CDR1 SGHAT, CDR2 FQNNGV. V was cut by 5 bases and J by 0 bases, with 9 bases left in between. A note on this clone: Its matching antigen is unknown.

Findings of the study overall: Mostly white British, mostly female donors; authors suggested clonal diversity may be underestimated.

The method was immunoSEQ multiplex PCR; TCRdb's version includes in-frame clones alone and lacks a portion of them. The repertoire holds under 100,000 clones, with approximately 89% as singletons. The J gene is TRBJ2-3, the V gene TRBV11-2; D unclear. This receptor was identified in an adult in good health. Source: peripheral blood, taken on day 0 of AZD1222 vaccination. For the CDR3, the DNA is TGTGCCAGCAGCCGTATCACTAGCACAGATACGCAGTATTTT. This gives the protein CASSRITSTDTQYF.